This TCR beta chain emerged from a study of CXCR3-negative and CXCR3-positive naive CD8 T cells. To note about this clonotype: The antigen is undetermined.

Study-wide findings and caveats: Naive cells that were CXCR3-positive had more hydrophobic TRB CDR3s (compared with CXCR3-negative naive cells). The majority of assays used fresh PBMCs, and CXCR3 expression partially decreased after cryopreservation.

In preparing the TRB cDNA libraries, 5' RACE with UMI labels was used. Reanalyzing the 5' RACE reads, TCRdb keeps one entry per CDR3 protein, without DNA. Its table records under 150,000 distinct CDR3 sequences. The CDR3 runs to 15 residues. Per germline, CDR1 SQVTM and CDR2 ANQGSEA. The sample consisted of naive CXCR3+ CD8+ T cells from blood. The subset denotes: CD45RO-CCR7+CD27+CD95- naive CD8+ T cells expressing CXCR3 (TNR3+). The clonotype originates from a human donor in good health. Some clones in this sample may be carry-over from other donors' samples. The genes are TRBV29-1 and TRBJ2-7; TCRdb names TRBD1, which stays unverified in the absence of DNA. The CDR3 loop is CSVFSRDTFSYEQYF.